The rows below give T cell receptor beta chains drawn from one sample of a study of T cell responses to AZD1222 COVID-19 vaccine. Some clones are missing from TCRdb's copy, which holds only in-frame ones; the method was immunoSEQ multiplex PCR. The data hold 90,000 to 110,000 clones, with roughly 84% observed a single time. The material was peripheral blood, obtained on day 0 of AZD1222 vaccination. Receptor source: an adult in good health. Each CDR3 is given with its conserved first and last residue. A D gene is named only where the DNA matches it firmly. Clone size, where shown, is once, few, many, or a class for clones that have expanded.

j_call | v_call | d_call | clone_size | cdr3_aa | cdr3_nt
TRBJ1-5 | TRBV19 | . | . | CASSIEGQPQHF | TGTGCCAGTAGTATAGAGGGTCAGCCCCAGCATTTT
TRBJ1-1 | TRBV9 | . | once | CASSPGPWHEAFF | TGTGCCAGCAGCCCCGGGCCATGGCATGAAGCTTTCTTT
TRBJ1-1 | TRBV29-1 | TRBD1 | . | CSVYGTANTEAFF | TGCAGCGTTTACGGGACAGCGAACACTGAAGCTTTCTTT
TRBJ2-7 | TRBV3-1/TRBV3-2 | TRBD1 | . | CASSQQNGQAGQYF | TGTGCCAGCAGCCAGCAGAACGGACAGGCCGGGCAGTACTTC
TRBJ2-2 | TRBV6-1 | . | . | CASSESLNTGELFF | TGTGCCAGCAGTGAGAGTCTAAACACCGGGGAGCTGTTTTTT
TRBJ2-5 | TRBV19 | . | . | CASSILNRAETQYF | TGTGCCAGTAGTATCCTCAATAGGGCAGAGACCCAGTACTTC
TRBJ1-1 | TRBV9 | . | . | CASTRSGAATEAFF | TGTGCCAGCACCCGTTCCGGGGCAGCCACTGAAGCTTTCTTT
TRBJ1-2 | TRBV19 | TRBD1 | . | CASSITGGINYGYTF | TGTGCCAGTAGTATAACAGGGGGCATTAACTATGGCTACACCTTC
TRBJ2-5 | TRBV7-6 | TRBD1 | few | CASSSLGTGRGQETQYF | TGTGCCAGCAGCTCCCTCGGGACAGGCCGGGGCCAAGAGACCCAGTACTTC
TRBJ1-2 | TRBV5-1 | TRBD1 | . | CASSPTGGNYGYTF | TGCGCCAGCAGCCCGACAGGGGGTAACTATGGCTACACCTTC
TRBJ2-7 | TRBV5-6 | TRBD1 | . | CASSRGTGPGYEQYF | TGTGCCAGCAGCAGGGGGACAGGACCGGGGTACGAGCAGTACTTC
TRBJ2-3 | TRBV5-4 | . | . | CASSLDRGLTDTQYF | TGTGCCAGCAGCTTGGATCGGGGGTTGACAGATACGCAGTATTTT
TRBJ2-1 | TRBV4-1 | . | . | CASSQEPSSYNEQFF | TGCGCCAGCAGCCAAGAACCGAGCTCCTACAATGAGCAGTTCTTC
TRBJ2-1 | TRBV18 | TRBD2 | . | CASSPPTSVRYNEQFF | TGTGCCAGCTCACCCCCGACTAGCGTGCGATACAATGAGCAGTTCTTC
TRBJ2-1 | TRBV6-2/TRBV6-3 | . | . | CASSILWGDEQFF | TGTGCCAGCAGTATCCTTTGGGGTGATGAGCAGTTCTTC
TRBJ2-4 | TRBV6-1 | . | . | CASSEWWGGTDLAKNIQYF | TGTGCCAGCAGTGAATGGTGGGGGGGGACAGACCTAGCCAAAAACATTCAGTACTTC
TRBJ2-1 | TRBV6-5 | . | few | CASTGVNPYNEQFF | TGTGCCAGCACCGGGGTGAATCCCTACAATGAGCAGTTCTTC
TRBJ1-1 | TRBV13 | TRBD1 | . | CASSLRTGKNTEAFF | TGTGCCAGCAGCCTACGGACAGGGAAGAACACTGAAGCTTTCTTT
TRBJ1-4 | TRBV18 | . | . | CASSLSTATNEKLFF | TGTGCCAGCTCACTATCGACAGCAACTAATGAAAAACTGTTTTTT
TRBJ1-1 | TRBV7-2 | . | . | CASSLRGTYEAFF | TGTGCCAGCAGCTTAAGGGGGACATATGAAGCTTTCTTT
TRBJ1-3 | TRBV11-2 | . | . | CASSLAGPGNTIYF | TGTGCCAGCAGCTTAGCAGGGCCTGGAAACACCATATATTTT
TRBJ2-1 | TRBV6-5 | . | . | CASRGLRGSYNEQFF | TGTGCCAGCAGGGGACTCAGGGGTTCCTACAATGAGCAGTTCTTC
TRBJ2-3 | TRBV6-5 | TRBD2 | . | CASRLAGGGDTQYF | TGTGCCAGCAGACTAGCAGGCGGGGGGGATACGCAGTATTTT
TRBJ2-3 | TRBV5-1 | TRBD2 | . | CASSLGTSGRAPGKDTQYF | TGCGCCAGCAGCCTCGGGACTAGCGGGAGGGCTCCGGGTAAAGATACGCAGTATTTT
TRBJ1-1 | TRBV5-1 | . | . | CASTSGGRVNTEAFF | TGCGCCAGCACCTCCGGAGGGAGGGTGAACACTGAAGCTTTCTTT
TRBJ1-1 | TRBV6-2/TRBV6-3 | . | . | CASSRTGFPNTEAFF | TGTGCCAGCAGCCGAACAGGGTTCCCGAACACTGAAGCTTTCTTT
TRBJ2-1 | TRBV29-1 | . | . | CSVEVPRGGNEQFF | TGCAGCGTTGAAGTCCCCAGGGGCGGAAATGAGCAGTTCTTC
TRBJ2-5 | TRBV28 | . | once | CASSSPAAGLGETQYF | TGTGCCAGCAGTTCCCCGGCGGCAGGCTTAGGAGAGACCCAGTACTTC
TRBJ1-5 | TRBV6-5 | . | . | CASSYGRGYNQPQHF | TGTGCCAGCAGTTATGGCAGGGGCTACAATCAGCCCCAGCATTTT
TRBJ2-5 | TRBV18 | . | . | CASSPGRAGQGETQYF | TGTGCCAGCTCACCGGGCCGGGCCGGCCAAGGGGAGACCCAGTACTTC
TRBJ2-5 | TRBV10-3 | TRBD1 | . | CAIRGQGAQETQYF | TGTGCCATCAGGGGACAGGGGGCCCAAGAGACCCAGTACTTC
TRBJ2-5 | TRBV7-8 | . | . | CASSPARGQETQYF | TGTGCCAGCAGCCCCGCGAGGGGCCAAGAGACCCAGTACTTC
TRBJ1-2 | TRBV11-3 | TRBD1 | . | CASSLGRGDYGYTF | TGTGCCAGCAGCTTAGGCAGGGGGGACTATGGCTACACCTTC
TRBJ1-4 | TRBV28 | . | . | CASSLIGNEKLFF | TGTGCCAGCAGTTTAATCGGGAATGAAAAACTGTTTTTT
TRBJ2-2 | TRBV6-5 | . | . | CASTQGGWTGELFF | TGTGCCAGCACACAAGGGGGTTGGACCGGGGAGCTGTTTTTT
TRBJ2-3 | TRBV6-1 | TRBD2 | . | CASSEAVSGSYILSTDTQYF | TGTGCCAGCAGTGAAGCGGTGAGCGGGAGCTATATTCTTAGCACAGATACGCAGTATTTT
TRBJ1-2 | TRBV5-4 | TRBD1 | . | CASSLKGAASYGYTF | TGTGCCAGCAGCTTGAAGGGGGCGGCCTCCTATGGCTACACCTTC
TRBJ1-5 | TRBV10-3 | . | . | CAISVQGGNQPQHF | TGTGCCATCAGTGTCCAAGGAGGCAATCAGCCCCAGCATTTT
TRBJ2-1 | TRBV9 | TRBD2 | once | CASTGTSGGFEQFF | TGTGCCAGCACCGGGACTAGCGGGGGATTTGAGCAGTTCTTC
TRBJ1-4 | TRBV27 | TRBD1 | . | CASSLWQQGGEKLFF | TGTGCCAGCAGTTTATGGCAACAGGGGGGTGAAAAACTGTTTTTT
TRBJ1-2 | TRBV5-1 | . | . | CASSSRQDPRGYTF | TGCGCCAGCAGCTCCCGACAGGATCCTAGGGGCTACACCTTC
TRBJ1-2 | TRBV7-2 | TRBD1 | . | CASSPDRDYGYTF | TGTGCCAGCAGCCCGGACAGGGACTATGGCTACACCTTC
TRBJ2-1 | TRBV2 | TRBD2 | . | CASSETPGLAGVLGRSYNEQFF | TGTGCCAGCAGTGAGACCCCGGGACTAGCGGGAGTTTTAGGAAGGTCCTACAATGAGCAGTTCTTC
TRBJ1-2 | TRBV9 | . | . | CASSVGGGRVYGYTF | TGTGCCAGCAGCGTAGGCGGGGGGCGCGTCTATGGCTACACCTTC
TRBJ1-5 | TRBV9 | TRBD1 | once | CASSIPGQVNQPQHF | TGTGCCAGCAGCATCCCGGGACAGGTCAATCAGCCCCAGCATTTT
TRBJ1-4 | TRBV7-6 | . | . | CASSLAGYNEKLFF | TGTGCCAGCAGCTTAGCAGGGTATAATGAAAAACTGTTTTTT
TRBJ1-1 | TRBV6-5 | . | few | CASSYSRVANTEAFF | TGTGCCAGCAGTTACTCTCGGGTAGCGAACACTGAAGCTTTCTTT
TRBJ1-1 | TRBV9 | TRBD1 | . | CASSVKGANTEAFF | TGTGCCAGCAGCGTCAAGGGGGCGAACACTGAAGCTTTCTTT
TRBJ2-3 | TRBV5-1 | TRBD2 | . | CASSLGSSGGAGGTDTQYF | TGCGCCAGCAGCTTGGGGTCCTCAGGAGGAGCGGGGGGCACAGATACGCAGTATTTT
TRBJ2-6 | TRBV5-1 | . | . | CASSLGGAGSGANVLTF | TGCGCCAGCAGCTTGGGAGGGGCCGGGTCGGGGGCCAACGTCCTGACTTTC